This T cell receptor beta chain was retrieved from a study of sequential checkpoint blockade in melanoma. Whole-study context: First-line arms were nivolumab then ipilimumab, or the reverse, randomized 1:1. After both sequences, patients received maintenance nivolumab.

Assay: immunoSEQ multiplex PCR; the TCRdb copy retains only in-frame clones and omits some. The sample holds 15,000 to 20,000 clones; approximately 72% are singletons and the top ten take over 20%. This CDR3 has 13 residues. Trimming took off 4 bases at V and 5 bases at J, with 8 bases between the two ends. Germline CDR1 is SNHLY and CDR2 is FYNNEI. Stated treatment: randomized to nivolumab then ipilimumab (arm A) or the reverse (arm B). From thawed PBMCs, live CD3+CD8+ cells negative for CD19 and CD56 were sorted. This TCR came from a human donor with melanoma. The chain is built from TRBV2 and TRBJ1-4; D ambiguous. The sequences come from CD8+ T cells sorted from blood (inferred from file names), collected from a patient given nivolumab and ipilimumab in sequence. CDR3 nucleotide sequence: TGTGCCAGCAGTGGGCAGTCAAATGAAAAACTGTTTTTT. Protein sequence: CASSGQSNEKLFF.